The source of this T cell receptor (beta chain) is a study of blood T cell repertoires in COVID-19. Study information: The origin of the acute and convalescent COVID-19 samples was the United States, Italy and Spain. T cells, B-cell-depleted T cells, or PBMCs supplied cDNA or gDNA.

This CDR3 is 11 amino acids long. V was shortened by 8 bases and J by 6 bases, with 11 bases between the two germline ends. Per the germline V gene, CDR1 is KGHSH and CDR2 is LQKENI. Some clones are missing from TCRdb's copy, which holds only in-frame ones; the method was immunoSEQ multiplex PCR. The sample lists 250,000 to 350,000 clones; roughly 89% were seen once. This chain uses TRBV18 with TRBJ2-7; a possible D gene is TRBD2 (5 bases). The clonotype was recovered from a woman between 40 and 50 years old who had recovered from COVID-19. Sequencing was performed on peripheral blood. The chain's CDR3 is CASRGEAEQYF. The CDR3, as DNA: TGTGCCAGCCGGGGAGAGGCCGAGCAGTACTTC.